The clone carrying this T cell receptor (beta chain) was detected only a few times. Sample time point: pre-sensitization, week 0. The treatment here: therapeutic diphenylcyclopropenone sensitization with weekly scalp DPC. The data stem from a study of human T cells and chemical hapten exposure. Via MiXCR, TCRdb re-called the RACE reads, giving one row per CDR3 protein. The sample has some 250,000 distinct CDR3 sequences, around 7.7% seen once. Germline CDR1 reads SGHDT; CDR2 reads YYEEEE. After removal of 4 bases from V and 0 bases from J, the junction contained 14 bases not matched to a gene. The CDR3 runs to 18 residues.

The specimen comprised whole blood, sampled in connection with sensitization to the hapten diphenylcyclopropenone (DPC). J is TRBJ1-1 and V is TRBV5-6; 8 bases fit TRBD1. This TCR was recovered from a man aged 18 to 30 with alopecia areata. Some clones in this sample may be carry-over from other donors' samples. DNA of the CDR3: TGTGCCAGCAGCCCGATGACAGGGGCCTCTTCCATGAACACTGAAGCTTTCTTT. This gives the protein CASSPMTGASSMNTEAFF.